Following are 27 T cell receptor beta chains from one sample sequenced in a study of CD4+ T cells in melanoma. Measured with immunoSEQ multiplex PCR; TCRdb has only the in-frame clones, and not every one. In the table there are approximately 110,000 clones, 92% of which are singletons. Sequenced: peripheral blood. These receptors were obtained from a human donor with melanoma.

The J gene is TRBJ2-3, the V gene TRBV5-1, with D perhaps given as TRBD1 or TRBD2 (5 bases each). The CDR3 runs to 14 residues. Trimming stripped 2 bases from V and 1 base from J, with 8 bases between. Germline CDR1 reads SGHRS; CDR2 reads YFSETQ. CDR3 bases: TGCGCCAGCAGCTTTCAGGGACGCACAGATACGCAGTATTTT. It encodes CASSFQGRTDTQYF.

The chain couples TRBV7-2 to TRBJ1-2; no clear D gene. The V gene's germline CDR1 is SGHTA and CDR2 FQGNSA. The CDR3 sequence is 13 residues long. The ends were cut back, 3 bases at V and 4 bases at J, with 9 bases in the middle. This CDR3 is CASSFGYGYGYTF. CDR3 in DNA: TGTGCCAGCAGCTTCGGGTATGGCTATGGCTACACCTTC.

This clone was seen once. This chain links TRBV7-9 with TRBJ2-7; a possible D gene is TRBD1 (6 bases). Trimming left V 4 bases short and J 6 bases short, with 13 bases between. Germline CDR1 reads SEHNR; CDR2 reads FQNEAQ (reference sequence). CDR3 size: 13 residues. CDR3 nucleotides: TGTGCCAGCAGCTCACAGACAGGCTTCGAGCAGTACTTC. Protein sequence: CASSSQTGFEQYF. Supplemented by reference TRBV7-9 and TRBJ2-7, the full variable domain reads DTGVSQNPRHKITKRGQNVTFRCDPISEHNRLYWYRQTLGQGPEFLTYFQNEAQLEKSRLLSDRFSAERPKGSFSTLEIQRTEQGDSAMYLCASSSQTGFEQYFGPGTRLTVT.

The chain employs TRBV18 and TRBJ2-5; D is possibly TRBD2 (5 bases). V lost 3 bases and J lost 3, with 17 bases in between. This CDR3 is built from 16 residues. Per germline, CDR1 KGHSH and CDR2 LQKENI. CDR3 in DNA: TGTGCCAGCTCACCTAACAGCGGAGGAGGTGAAGAGACCCAGTACTTC. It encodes CASSPNSGGGEETQYF.

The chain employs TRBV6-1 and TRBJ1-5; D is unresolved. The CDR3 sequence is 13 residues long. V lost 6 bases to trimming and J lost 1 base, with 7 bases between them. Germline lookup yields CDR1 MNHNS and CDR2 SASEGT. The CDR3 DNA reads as TGTGCCAGCAGGGACGGAAGCAATCAGCCCCAGCATTTT. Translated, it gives CASRDGSNQPQHF.

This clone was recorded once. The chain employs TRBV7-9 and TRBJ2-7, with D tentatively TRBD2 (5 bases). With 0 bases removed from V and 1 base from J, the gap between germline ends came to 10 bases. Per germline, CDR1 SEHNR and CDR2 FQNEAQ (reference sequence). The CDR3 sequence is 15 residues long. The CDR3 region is CASSLAKDFSYEQYF. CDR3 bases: TGTGCCAGCAGCTTAGCGAAGGACTTTTCCTACGAGCAGTACTTC.

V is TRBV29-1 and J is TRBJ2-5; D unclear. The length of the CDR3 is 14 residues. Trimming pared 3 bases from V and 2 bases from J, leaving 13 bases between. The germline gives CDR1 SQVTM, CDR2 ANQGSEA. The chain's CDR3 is CSVENREIQETQYF. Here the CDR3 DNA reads TGCAGCGTTGAGAATAGGGAAATTCAAGAGACCCAGTACTTC.

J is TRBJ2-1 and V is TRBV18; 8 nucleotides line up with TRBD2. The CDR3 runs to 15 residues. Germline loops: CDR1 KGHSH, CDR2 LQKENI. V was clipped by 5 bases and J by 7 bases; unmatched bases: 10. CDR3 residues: CASSESGGLSNEQFF. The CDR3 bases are TGTGCCAGCTCAGAGAGCGGGGGCCTATCGAATGAGCAGTTCTTC.

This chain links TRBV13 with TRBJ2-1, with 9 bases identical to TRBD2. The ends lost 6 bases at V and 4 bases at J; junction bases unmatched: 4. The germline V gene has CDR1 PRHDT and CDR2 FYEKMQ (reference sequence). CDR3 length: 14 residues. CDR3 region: CASRRRGGYNEQFF. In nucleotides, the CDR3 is TGTGCCAGCAGGAGGCGGGGGGGGTACAATGAGCAGTTCTTC. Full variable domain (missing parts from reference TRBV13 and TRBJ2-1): AAGVIQSPRHLIKEKRETATLKCYPIPRHDTVYWYQQGPGQDPQFLISFYEKMQSDKGSIPDRFSAQQFSDYHSELNMSSLELGDSALYFCASRRRGGYNEQFFGPGTRLTVL.

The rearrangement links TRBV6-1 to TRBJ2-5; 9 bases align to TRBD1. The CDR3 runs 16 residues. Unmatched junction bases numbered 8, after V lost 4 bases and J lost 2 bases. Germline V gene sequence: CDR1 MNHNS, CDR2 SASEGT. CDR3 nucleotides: TGTGCCAGCAGTGCTGGACAGGGGAAGGGGCAAGAGACCCAGTACTTC. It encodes CASSAGQGKGQETQYF.

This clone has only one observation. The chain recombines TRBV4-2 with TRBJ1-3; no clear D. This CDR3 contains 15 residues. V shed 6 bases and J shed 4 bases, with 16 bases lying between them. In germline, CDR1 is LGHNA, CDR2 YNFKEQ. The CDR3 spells CASSPRVSDGNTIYF. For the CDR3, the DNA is TGTGCCAGCAGTCCAAGGGTCTCCGACGGAAACACCATATATTTT.

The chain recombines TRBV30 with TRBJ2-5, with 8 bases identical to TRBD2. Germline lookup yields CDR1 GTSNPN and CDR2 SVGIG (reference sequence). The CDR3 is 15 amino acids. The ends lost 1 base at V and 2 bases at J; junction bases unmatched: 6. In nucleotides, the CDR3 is TGTGCCTGGAGTGCCTTAGCGGGGCGGCAAGAGACCCAGTACTTC. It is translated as CAWSALAGRQETQYF.

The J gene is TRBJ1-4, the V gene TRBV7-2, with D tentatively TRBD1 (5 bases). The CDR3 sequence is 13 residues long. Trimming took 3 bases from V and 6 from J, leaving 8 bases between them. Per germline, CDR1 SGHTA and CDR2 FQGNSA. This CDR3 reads CASSLMGDEKLFF. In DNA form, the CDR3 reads TGTGCCAGCAGCTTGATGGGGGATGAAAAACTGTTTTTT.

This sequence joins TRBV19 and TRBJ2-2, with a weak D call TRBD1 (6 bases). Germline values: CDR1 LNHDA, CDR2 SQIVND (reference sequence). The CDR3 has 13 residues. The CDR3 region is CAYFRGNTGELFF. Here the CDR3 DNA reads TGTGCTTATTTCAGGGGGAACACCGGGGAGCTGTTTTTT.

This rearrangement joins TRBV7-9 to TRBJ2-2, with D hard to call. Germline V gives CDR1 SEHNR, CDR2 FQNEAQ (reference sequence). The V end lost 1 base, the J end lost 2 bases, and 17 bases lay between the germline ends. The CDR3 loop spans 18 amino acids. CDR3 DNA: TGTGCCAGCAGCTTAGTCGCGGCGAAAAAACATAACACCGGGGAGCTGTTTTTT. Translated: CASSLVAAKKHNTGELFF.

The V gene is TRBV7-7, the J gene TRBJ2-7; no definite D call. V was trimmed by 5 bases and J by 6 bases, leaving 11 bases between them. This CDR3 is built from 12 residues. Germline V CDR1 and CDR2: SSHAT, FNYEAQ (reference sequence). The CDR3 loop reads CASSPLSAEQYF. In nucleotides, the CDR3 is TGTGCCAGCAGCCCACTATCGGCCGAGCAGTACTTC.

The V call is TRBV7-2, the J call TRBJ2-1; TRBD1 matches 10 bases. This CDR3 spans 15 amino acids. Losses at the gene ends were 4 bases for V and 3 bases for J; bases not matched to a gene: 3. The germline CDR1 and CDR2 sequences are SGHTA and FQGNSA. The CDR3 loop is CASSSDRGSYNEQFF. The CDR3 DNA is TGTGCCAGCAGCTCGGACAGGGGGAGCTACAATGAGCAGTTCTTC. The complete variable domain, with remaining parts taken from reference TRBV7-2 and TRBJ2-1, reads GAGVSQSPSNKVTEKGKDVELRCDPISGHTALYWYRQSLGQGLEFLIYFQGNSAPDKSGLPSDRFSAERTGGSVSTLTIQRTQQEDSAVYLCASSSDRGSYNEQFFGPGTRLTVL.

The CDR3 sequence is CASSPDSRRDYGYTF. DNA of the CDR3: TGTGCCAGCAGCCCCGACAGCCGCCGGGACTATGGCTACACCTTC. This chain joins TRBV9 and TRBJ1-2; possibly TRBD1 for D (5 bases). V gave up 4 bases and J gave up 3 bases, with 16 bases separating them. CDR1 SGDLS and CDR2 YYNGEE come from the germline V gene. This CDR3 is built from 15 residues.

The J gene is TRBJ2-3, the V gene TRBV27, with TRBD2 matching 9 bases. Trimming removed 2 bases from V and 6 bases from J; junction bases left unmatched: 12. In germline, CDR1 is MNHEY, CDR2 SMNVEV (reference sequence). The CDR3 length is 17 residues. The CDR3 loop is CASSLGFAGGPYDTQYF. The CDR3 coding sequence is TGTGCCAGCAGTTTAGGGTTTGCGGGAGGGCCATATGATACGCAGTATTTT.

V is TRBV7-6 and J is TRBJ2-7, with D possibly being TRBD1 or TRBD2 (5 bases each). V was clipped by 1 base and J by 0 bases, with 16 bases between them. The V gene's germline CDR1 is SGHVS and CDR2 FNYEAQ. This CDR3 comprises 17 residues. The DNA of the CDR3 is TGTGCCAGCAGCTTAGAGGGGTATAGGAGGCCCTCCTACGAGCAGTACTTC. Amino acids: CASSLEGYRRPSYEQYF.

The CDR3 DNA reads as TGTGCCAGTAGAGAGGGACCGTCCCAAGACAATGAGCAGTTCTTC. Its translation: CASREGPSQDNEQFF. The chain carries TRBV19 and TRBJ2-1; D is perhaps TRBD1 or TRBD2 (5 bases each). The length of the CDR3 is 15 residues. The germline gives CDR1 LNHDA, CDR2 SQIVND (reference sequence). V was cut by 6 bases and J by 5 bases, with 17 bases left in between. Variable domain in full (rest from reference TRBV19 and TRBJ2-1): DGGITQSPKYLFRKEGQNVTLSCEQNLNHDAMYWYRQDPGQGLRLIYYSQIVNDFQKGDIAEGYSVSREKKESFPLTVTSAQKNPTAFYLCASREGPSQDNEQFFGPGTRLTVL.

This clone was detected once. The CDR3 protein is CASSSYRGLEQYF. The CDR3, as DNA: TGTGCCAGCAGTTCATACAGGGGCTTGGAGCAGTACTTC. This chain joins TRBV7-9 and TRBJ2-7, with 7 bases lining up with TRBD1. Germline values: CDR1 SEHNR, CDR2 FQNEAQ (reference sequence). CDR3 length equals 13 residues. V shed 6 bases, J shed 7 bases, and the junction held 9 bases outside the gene matches.

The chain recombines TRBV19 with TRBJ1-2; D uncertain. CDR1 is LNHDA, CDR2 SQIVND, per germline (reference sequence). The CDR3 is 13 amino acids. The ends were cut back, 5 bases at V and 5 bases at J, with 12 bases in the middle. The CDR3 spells CASSSHTAYGYTF. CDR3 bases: TGTGCCAGTAGTTCCCATACTGCTTATGGCTACACCTTC.

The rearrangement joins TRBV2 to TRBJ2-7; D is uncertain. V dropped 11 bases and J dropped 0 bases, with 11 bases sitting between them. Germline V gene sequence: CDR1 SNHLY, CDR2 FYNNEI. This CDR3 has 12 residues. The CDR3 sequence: CAGQVDSYEQYF. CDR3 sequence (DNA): TGTGCCGGCCAAGTAGACTCCTACGAGCAGTACTTC.

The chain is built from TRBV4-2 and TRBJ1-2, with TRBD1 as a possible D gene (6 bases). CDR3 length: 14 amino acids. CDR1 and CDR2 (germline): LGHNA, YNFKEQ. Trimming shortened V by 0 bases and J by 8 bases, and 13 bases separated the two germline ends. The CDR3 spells CASSQDRTGKGYTF. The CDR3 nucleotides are TGTGCCAGCAGCCAAGACCGCACAGGGAAGGGCTACACCTTC.

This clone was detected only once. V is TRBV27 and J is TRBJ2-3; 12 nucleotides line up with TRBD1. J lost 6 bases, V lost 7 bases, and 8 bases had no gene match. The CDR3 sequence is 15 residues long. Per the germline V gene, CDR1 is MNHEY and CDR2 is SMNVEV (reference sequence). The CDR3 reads CASNRDRGPGDTQYF. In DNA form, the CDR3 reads TGTGCCAGCAACCGGGACAGGGGGCCGGGGGATACGCAGTATTTT.

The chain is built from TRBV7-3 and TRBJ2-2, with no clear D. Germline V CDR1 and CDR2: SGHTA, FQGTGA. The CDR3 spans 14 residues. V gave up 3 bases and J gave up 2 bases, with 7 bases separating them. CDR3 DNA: TGTGCCAGCAGCTTCGGCGGAAACACCGGGGAGCTGTTTTTT. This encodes CASSFGGNTGELFF. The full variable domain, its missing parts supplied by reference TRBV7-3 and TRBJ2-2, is GAGVSQTPSNKVTEKGKYVELRCDPISGHTALYWYRQSLGQGPEFLIYFQGTGAADDSGLPNDRFFAVRPEGSVSTLKIQRTERGDSAVYLCASSFGGNTGELFFGEGSRLTVL.